This T cell receptor (beta chain) originates from a study of control samples from healthy donors and cancer patients. The CDR3 extends over 15 amino acids. V trimming: 4 bases; J trimming: 5 bases; junction bases outside the gene matches: 10. Germline V CDR1 and CDR2: MNHEY, SVGEGT. The method was immunoSEQ multiplex PCR; TCRdb's version includes in-frame clones alone and lacks a portion of them. This table has over 150,000 clones, about nine tenths appearing once. This receptor was obtained from a woman in her thirties or forties in good health. The gene calls are TRBV6-2 or TRBV6-3 and TRBJ2-7; 8 bases align to TRBD1. Input material: blood. The CDR3 loop is CASSWAMDRVDEQYF. CDR3 sequence (DNA): TGTGCCAGCAGTTGGGCCATGGACAGGGTGGACGAGCAGTACTTC.